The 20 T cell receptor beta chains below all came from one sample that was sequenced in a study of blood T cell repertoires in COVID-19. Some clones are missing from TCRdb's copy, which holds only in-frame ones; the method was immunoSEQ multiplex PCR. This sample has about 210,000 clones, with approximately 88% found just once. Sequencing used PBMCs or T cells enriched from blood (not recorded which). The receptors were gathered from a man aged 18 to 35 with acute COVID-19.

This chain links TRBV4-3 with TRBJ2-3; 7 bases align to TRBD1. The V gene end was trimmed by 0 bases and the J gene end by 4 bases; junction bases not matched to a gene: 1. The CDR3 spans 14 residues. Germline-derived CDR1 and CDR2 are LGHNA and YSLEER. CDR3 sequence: CASSQEQGPDTQYF. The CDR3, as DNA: TGCGCCAGCAGCCAAGAACAGGGGCCAGATACGCAGTATTTT.

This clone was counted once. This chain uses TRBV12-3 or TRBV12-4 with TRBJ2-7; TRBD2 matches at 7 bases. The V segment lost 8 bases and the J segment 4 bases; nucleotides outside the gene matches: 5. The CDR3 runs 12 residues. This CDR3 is CASSMGGYEQYF. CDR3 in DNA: TGTGCCAGCTCGATGGGGGGGTACGAGCAGTACTTC.

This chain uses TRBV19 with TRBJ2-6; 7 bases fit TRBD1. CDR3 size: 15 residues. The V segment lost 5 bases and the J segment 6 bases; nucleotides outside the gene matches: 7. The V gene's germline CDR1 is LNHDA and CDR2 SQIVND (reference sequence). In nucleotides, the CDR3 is TGTGCCAGTAGTCCCAAGACAGGGAAGGCCAACGTCCTGACTTTC. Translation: CASSPKTGKANVLTF.

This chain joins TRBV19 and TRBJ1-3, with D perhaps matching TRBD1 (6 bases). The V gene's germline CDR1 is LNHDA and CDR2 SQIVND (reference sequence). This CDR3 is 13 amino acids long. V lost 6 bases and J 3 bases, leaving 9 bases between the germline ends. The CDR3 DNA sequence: TGTGCCAGTAGCCGGGACAATGGAAACACCATATATTTT. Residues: CASSRDNGNTIYF.

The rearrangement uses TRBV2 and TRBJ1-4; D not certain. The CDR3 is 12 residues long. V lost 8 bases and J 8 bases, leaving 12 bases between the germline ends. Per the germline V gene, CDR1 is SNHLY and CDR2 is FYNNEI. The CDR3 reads CASEGIREKLFF. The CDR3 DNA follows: TGTGCCAGCGAGGGCATTAGGGAAAAACTGTTTTTT.

The CDR3 spells CASRTGTSGSYEQYF. CDR3 coding DNA: TGTGCCAGCAGAACCGGGACTAGCGGGAGCTACGAGCAGTACTTC. This rearrangement joins TRBV4-2 to TRBJ2-7; TRBD2 matches at 14 bases. CDR3 length: 15 amino acids. Germline CDR1 LGHNA, CDR2 YNFKEQ. Trimming cost V 6 bases and J 3 bases; bases outside gene matches: 4.

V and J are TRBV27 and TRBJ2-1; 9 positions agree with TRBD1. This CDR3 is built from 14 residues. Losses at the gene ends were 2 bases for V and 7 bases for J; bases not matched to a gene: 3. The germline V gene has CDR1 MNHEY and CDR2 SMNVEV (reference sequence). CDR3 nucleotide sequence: TGTGCCAGCAGTTTAGGGGACAGGGATAATGAGCAGTTCTTC. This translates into CASSLGDRDNEQFF.

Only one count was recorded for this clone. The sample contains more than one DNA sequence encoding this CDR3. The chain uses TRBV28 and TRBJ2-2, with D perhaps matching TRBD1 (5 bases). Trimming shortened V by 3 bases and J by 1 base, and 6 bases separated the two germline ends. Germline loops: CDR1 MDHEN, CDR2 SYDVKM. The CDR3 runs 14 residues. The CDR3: CASSFGQNTGELFF. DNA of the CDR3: TGTGCCAGCAGTTTTGGACAGAACACCGGGGAGCTGTTTTTT.

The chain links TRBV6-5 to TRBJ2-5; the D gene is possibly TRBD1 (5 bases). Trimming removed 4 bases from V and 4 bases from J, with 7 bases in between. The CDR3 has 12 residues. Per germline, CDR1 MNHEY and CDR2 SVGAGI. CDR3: CASSWQGETQYF. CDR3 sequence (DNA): TGTGCCAGCAGTTGGCAGGGAGAGACCCAGTACTTC.

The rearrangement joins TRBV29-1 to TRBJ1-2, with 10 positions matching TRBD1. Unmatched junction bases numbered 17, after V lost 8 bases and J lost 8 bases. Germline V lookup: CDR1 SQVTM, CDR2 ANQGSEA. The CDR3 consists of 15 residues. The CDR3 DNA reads TGCAGCACTTTCTCCGGGACAGGGGCATCGGGAGGCTACACCTTC. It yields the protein CSTFSGTGASGGYTF.

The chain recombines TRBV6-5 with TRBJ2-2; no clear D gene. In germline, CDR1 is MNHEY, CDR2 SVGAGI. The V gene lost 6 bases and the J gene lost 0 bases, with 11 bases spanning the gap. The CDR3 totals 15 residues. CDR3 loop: CASSWAPANTGELFF. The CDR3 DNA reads TGTGCCAGCAGCTGGGCCCCAGCGAACACCGGGGAGCTGTTTTTT.

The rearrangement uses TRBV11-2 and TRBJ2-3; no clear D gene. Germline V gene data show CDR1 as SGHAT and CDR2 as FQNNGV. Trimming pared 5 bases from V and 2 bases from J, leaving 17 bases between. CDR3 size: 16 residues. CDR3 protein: CASSPAEALPTDTQYF. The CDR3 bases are TGTGCCAGCAGCCCGGCGGAAGCCCTACCCACAGATACGCAGTATTTT.

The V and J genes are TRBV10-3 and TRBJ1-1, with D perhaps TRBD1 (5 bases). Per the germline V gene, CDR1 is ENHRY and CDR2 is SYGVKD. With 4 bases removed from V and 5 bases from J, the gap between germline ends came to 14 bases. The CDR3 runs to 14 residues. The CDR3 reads CAISGRGGVTEAFF. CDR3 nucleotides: TGTGCCATCAGTGGTCGGGGAGGGGTTACTGAAGCTTTCTTT.

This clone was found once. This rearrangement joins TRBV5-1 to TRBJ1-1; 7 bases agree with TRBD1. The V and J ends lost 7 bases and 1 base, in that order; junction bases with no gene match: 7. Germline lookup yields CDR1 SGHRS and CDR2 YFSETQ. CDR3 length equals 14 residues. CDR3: CASYRGDANTEAFF. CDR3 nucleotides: TGCGCCAGCTACAGGGGCGACGCGAACACTGAAGCTTTCTTT.

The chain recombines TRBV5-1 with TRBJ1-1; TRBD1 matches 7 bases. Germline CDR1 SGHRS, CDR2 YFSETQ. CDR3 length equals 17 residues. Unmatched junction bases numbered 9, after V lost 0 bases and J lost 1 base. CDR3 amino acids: CASSLGEGGGRNTEAFF. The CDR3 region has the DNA TGCGCCAGCAGCTTGGGTGAAGGGGGCGGGCGGAACACTGAAGCTTTCTTT. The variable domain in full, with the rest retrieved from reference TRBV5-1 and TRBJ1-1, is KAGVTQTPRYLIKTRGQQVTLSCSPISGHRSVSWYQQTPGQGLQFLFEYFSETQRNKGNFPGRFSGRQFSNSRSEMNVSTLELGDSALYLCASSLGEGGGRNTEAFFGQGTRLTVV.

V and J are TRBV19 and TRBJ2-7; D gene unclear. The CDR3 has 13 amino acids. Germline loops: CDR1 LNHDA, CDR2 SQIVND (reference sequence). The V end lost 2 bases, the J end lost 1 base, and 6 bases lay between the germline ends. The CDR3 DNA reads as TGTGCCAGTAGTATACAGGTATCCTACGAGCAGTACTTC. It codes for CASSIQVSYEQYF.

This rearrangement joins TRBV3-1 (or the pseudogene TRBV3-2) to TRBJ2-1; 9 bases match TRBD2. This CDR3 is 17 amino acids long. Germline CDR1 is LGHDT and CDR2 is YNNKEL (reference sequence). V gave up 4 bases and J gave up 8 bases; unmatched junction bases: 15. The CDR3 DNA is TGTGCCAGCAGCCCGAGCTTCGGTAGCGGGAGATCCTATGAGCAGTTCTTC. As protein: CASSPSFGSGRSYEQFF.

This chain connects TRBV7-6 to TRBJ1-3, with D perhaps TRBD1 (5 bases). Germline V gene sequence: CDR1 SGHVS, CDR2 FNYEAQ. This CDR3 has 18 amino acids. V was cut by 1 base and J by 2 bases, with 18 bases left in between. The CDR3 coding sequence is TGTGCCAGCAGCTTAGGGAGTGTGGGGGGAGTCGCTGGAAACACCATATATTTT. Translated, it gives CASSLGSVGGVAGNTIYF.

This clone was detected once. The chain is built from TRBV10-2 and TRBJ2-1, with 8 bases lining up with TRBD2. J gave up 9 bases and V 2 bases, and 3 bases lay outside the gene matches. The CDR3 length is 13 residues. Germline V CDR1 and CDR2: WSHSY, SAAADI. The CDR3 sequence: CASSEAAGAEQFF. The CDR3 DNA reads TGCGCCAGCAGTGAGGCAGCGGGGGCTGAGCAGTTCTTC.

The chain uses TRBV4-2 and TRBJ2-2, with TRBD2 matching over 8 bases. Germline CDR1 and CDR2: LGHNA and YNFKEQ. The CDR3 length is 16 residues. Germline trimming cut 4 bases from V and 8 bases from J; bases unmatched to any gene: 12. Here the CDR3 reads CASSPRGGLAGGELFF. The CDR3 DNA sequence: TGTGCCAGCAGCCCTAGAGGGGGATTAGCGGGAGGGGAGCTGTTTTTT.